The 21 T cell receptor beta chains reported below all come from one sample, sequenced in a study of PD-1 blockade in classical Hodgkin lymphoma. The assay was immunoSEQ multiplex PCR, and TCRdb's table has in-frame clones only and misses some. Altogether fewer than 90,000 clones are present, 93% being singletons, with the ten largest covering more than 2%. The time point is: newly diagnosed, previously untreated cHL patient sample. Sequencing was done on a sample of peripheral blood mononuclear cells (PBMCs). These receptors were taken from a human donor with classical Hodgkin lymphoma.

The V gene is TRBV6-6, the J gene TRBJ1-2; D ambiguous. The germline gives CDR1 MNHNY, CDR2 SVGAGI (reference sequence). V lost 7 bases and J lost 1, with 10 bases in between. The CDR3 covers 13 residues. The CDR3 DNA follows: TGTGCCAGCACGGGCAGTAATAACTATGGCTACACCTTC. Translation: CASTGSNNYGYTF.

This clone was picked up one time. V is TRBV27 and J is TRBJ2-1, with TRBD2 matching over 9 bases. CDR3 length equals 16 residues. Germline V gene data show CDR1 as MNHEY and CDR2 as SMNVEV (reference sequence). Trimming cost V 6 bases and J 5 bases; bases outside gene matches: 11. The CDR3 loop is CASSPRSGRLDNEQFF. The CDR3 nucleotides read TGTGCCAGCAGCCCCCGTAGCGGGAGATTGGACAATGAGCAGTTCTTC.

The chain joins TRBV7-3 to TRBJ1-2; tentatively, D is TRBD1 (6 bases). The length of the CDR3 is 15 residues. Germline CDR1 and CDR2: SGHTA and FQGTGA. V was shortened by 0 bases and J by 1 base, with 9 bases between the two germline ends. DNA for the CDR3: TGTGCCAGCAGCTTAACGGCAGGGGATAACTATGGCTACACCTTC. The encoded protein is CASSLTAGDNYGYTF. The full variable domain, completed using reference TRBV7-3 and TRBJ1-2, is GAGVSQTPSNKVTEKGKYVELRCDPISGHTALYWYRQSLGQGPEFLIYFQGTGAADDSGLPNDRFFAVRPEGSVSTLKIQRTERGDSAVYLCASSLTAGDNYGYTFGSGTRLTVV.

The chain carries TRBV9 and TRBJ2-3; D call uncertain. This CDR3 has 16 amino acids. The germline V gene encodes CDR1 SGDLS and CDR2 YYNGEE. V was cut by 0 bases and J by 4 bases, with 15 bases left in between. The CDR3 loop reads CASSVGMGSRADTQYF. CDR3 nucleotide sequence: TGTGCCAGCAGCGTAGGGATGGGATCCCGGGCAGATACGCAGTATTTT.

V usage is TRBV2 and J usage is TRBJ1-5, with D maybe TRBD1 (6 bases). Trimming took off 6 bases at V and 4 bases at J, with 13 bases between the two ends. The CDR3 has 14 amino acids. The germline V gene encodes CDR1 SNHLY and CDR2 FYNNEI. CDR3 sequence (DNA): TGTGCCAGCAGCCGGGACACAGTGAATCAGCCCCAGCATTTT. Its protein is CASSRDTVNQPQHF.

The chain links TRBV7-2 to TRBJ2-2; 14 bases align to TRBD2. V dropped 3 bases and J dropped 5; count of bases not matched to a gene: 5. In germline, CDR1 is SGHTA, CDR2 FQGNSA. CDR3 length: 17 residues. The CDR3 reads CASSFPGLAGATGELFF. The CDR3 nucleotides read TGTGCCAGCAGCTTTCCGGGACTAGCGGGAGCGACCGGGGAGCTGTTTTTT.

This chain connects TRBV27 to TRBJ2-7; 8 nucleotides agree with TRBD1. The germline V gene has CDR1 MNHEY and CDR2 SMNVEV (reference sequence). The CDR3 extends over 17 amino acids. The V and J ends lost 4 bases and 3 bases, in that order; junction bases with no gene match: 14. The CDR3 sequence: CASSSSPLRDRSYEQYF. The CDR3 DNA reads as TGTGCCAGCAGTTCAAGTCCCCTCCGGGACAGGAGCTACGAGCAGTACTTC.

This clone was recorded once. This chain links TRBV30 with TRBJ2-7, with D possibly TRBD2 on 5 matching bases. The V end lost 1 base, the J end lost 4 bases, and 17 bases lay between the germline ends. The CDR3 contains 15 residues. In germline, CDR1 is GTSNPN, CDR2 SVGIG (reference sequence). This CDR3 reads CAWSDPQRSSYEQYF. CDR3 bases: TGTGCCTGGAGTGACCCCCAGCGGAGTTCTTACGAGCAGTACTTC.

V usage is TRBV6-1 and J usage is TRBJ2-2, with 13 bases that match TRBD2. Germline values: CDR1 MNHNS, CDR2 SASEGT. The CDR3 loop spans 18 amino acids. Germline trimming cut 4 bases from V and 3 bases from J; bases unmatched to any gene: 8. The CDR3: CASSGTSGGAMDTGELFF. DNA of the CDR3: TGTGCCAGCAGTGGCACTAGCGGGGGGGCCATGGACACCGGGGAGCTGTTTTTT.

This sequence joins TRBV18 and TRBJ2-5, with unresolved D. This CDR3 contains 13 residues. Germline V gives CDR1 KGHSH, CDR2 LQKENI. Trimming shortened V by 3 bases and J by 3 bases, and 8 bases separated the two germline ends. CDR3 sequence reads: CASSPGLEETQYF. CDR3 nucleotide sequence: TGTGCCAGCTCACCGGGCTTGGAAGAGACCCAGTACTTC.

The count of this clone is one. The chain recombines TRBV19 with TRBJ2-3; a possible D gene is TRBD2 (5 bases). This CDR3 is built from 13 residues. The V gene lost 8 bases and the J gene lost 2 bases, with 11 bases spanning the gap. The germline gives CDR1 LNHDA, CDR2 SQIVND (reference sequence). CDR3 sequence (DNA): TGTGCCAGTCTGGGAGTGCCCACAGATACGCAGTATTTT. Translated, it gives CASLGVPTDTQYF.

The V gene is TRBV7-9, the J gene TRBJ1-3, with D possibly TRBD1 on 6 matching bases. The CDR3 runs 14 residues. Germline CDR1 SEHNR, CDR2 FQNEAQ (reference sequence). Trimming removed 4 bases at V and 4 bases at J, with 11 bases between. The CDR3 DNA reads TGTGCCAGCAGCTCGACAGGCTACGGAAACACCATATATTTT. Residues: CASSSTGYGNTIYF.

This chain uses TRBV11-2 with TRBJ2-1; TRBD1 matches 10 bases. The V gene end was trimmed by 4 bases and the J gene end by 7 bases; junction bases not matched to a gene: 1. This CDR3 region has 13 residues. In germline, CDR1 is SGHAT, CDR2 FQNNGV. DNA of the CDR3: TGTGCCAGCAGCTGGGGACAGGGGAATGAGCAGTTCTTC. It yields the protein CASSWGQGNEQFF.

The V gene is TRBV4-1, the J gene TRBJ1-5; D gene ambiguous. Trimming cost V 1 base and J 6 bases, with 7 bases left between them. The V gene's germline CDR1 is MGHRA and CDR2 YSYEKL. The CDR3 covers 13 residues. This CDR3 is CASSQGSFQPQHF. The CDR3 DNA is TGCGCCAGCAGCCAAGGCTCCTTTCAGCCCCAGCATTTT.

This chain uses TRBV7-9 with TRBJ2-5, with D uncertain. This CDR3 has 11 amino acids. CDR1 is SEHNR, CDR2 FQNEAQ, per germline (reference sequence). Trimming took 3 bases from V and 6 from J, leaving 5 bases between them. The CDR3 loop is CASSFEQTQYF. The CDR3 DNA reads as TGTGCCAGCAGCTTCGAACAGACCCAGTACTTC.

This clone occurred a few times. This chain links TRBV4-3 with TRBJ2-1, with D uncertain. This CDR3 is 14 amino acids long. Trimming left V 1 base short and J 7 bases short, with 11 bases between. In germline, CDR1 is LGHNA, CDR2 YSLEER. CDR3 sequence (DNA): TGCGCCAGCAGCCAAGGGATGGAAGTAAATGAGCAGTTCTTC. Its translation: CASSQGMEVNEQFF.

The chain combines TRBV19 with TRBJ2-3; 8 nucleotides match TRBD2. Losses at the gene ends were 6 bases for V and 1 base for J; bases not matched to a gene: 9. CDR1 and CDR2 (germline): LNHDA, SQIVND (reference sequence). The CDR3 extends over 16 amino acids. Here the CDR3 reads CASSPGLAFGTDTQYF. In DNA form, the CDR3 reads TGTGCCAGTAGCCCTGGACTAGCATTTGGCACAGATACGCAGTATTTT.

A single count supports this clone. The J gene is TRBJ2-1, the V gene TRBV5-4, with 9 bases aligning to TRBD2. Unmatched junction bases numbered 10, after V lost 5 bases and J lost 7 bases. The CDR3 is 15 amino acids. Germline V gene lookup returns CDR1 SGHNT and CDR2 YYREEE (reference sequence). The DNA of the CDR3 is TGTGCCAGCAGTCATAGCGGGGGCTCCGTAAATGAGCAGTTCTTC. It codes for CASSHSGGSVNEQFF.

V is TRBV2 and J is TRBJ2-5, with 8 positions matching TRBD2. Looked up from germline, CDR1 is SNHLY and CDR2 is FYNNEI. After removal of 6 bases from V and 5 bases from J, the junction contained 11 bases not matched to a gene. The CDR3 totals 15 residues. CDR3: CASSRTAGGGETQYF. Written as DNA, the CDR3 is TGTGCCAGCAGCCGGACCGCGGGGGGCGGGGAGACCCAGTACTTC.

The sample holds a few counts of this clone. In DNA, the CDR3 is TGCGCCAGCAGTGAGTCAAGATTCCGTGGCTACACCTTC. The encoded protein is CASSESRFRGYTF. This chain joins TRBV10-1 and TRBJ1-2, with D unclear. This CDR3 contains 13 residues. V dropped 0 bases and J dropped 7 bases, with 9 bases sitting between them. Germline lookup yields CDR1 WNHNN and CDR2 SYGVQD (reference sequence).

The chain recombines TRBV5-1 with TRBJ2-6; D ambiguous. The length of the CDR3 is 13 residues. V lost 4 bases and J 2 bases, leaving 4 bases between the germline ends. The germline CDR1 and CDR2 sequences are SGHRS and YFSETQ. The DNA of the CDR3 is TGCGCCAGCAGCCCAGCTGGGGCCAACGTCCTGACTTTC. This encodes CASSPAGANVLTF.